Presented here are 5 T cell receptor beta chains from one specimen sequenced in a study of shared clonotypes between healthy human individuals. Measured with immunoSEQ multiplex PCR; TCRdb has only the in-frame clones, and not every one. The sample includes over a million clones, about 75% of them seen just once. Sequencing used memory CD4+ T cells sorted from blood. As to subset: CD45RA-negative fraction. These receptors all come from a young man in good health.

The chain employs TRBV2 and TRBJ2-5, with D unresolved. Trimming left V 5 bases short and J 1 base short, with 20 bases between. The CDR3 is made up of 17 amino acids. Germline V gives CDR1 SNHLY, CDR2 FYNNEI. CDR3 coding DNA: TGTGCCAGCAGTCGGTTCGCGCACCCAAACCCCCAAGAGACCCAGTACTTC. This encodes CASSRFAHPNPQETQYF.

This clone was seen more than once but under ten times. This specimen includes other DNA sequences encoding the same CDR3. V is TRBV30 and J is TRBJ1-5; D uncertain. V dropped 1 base and J dropped 2 bases, with 3 bases sitting between them. The CDR3 sequence is 12 residues long. CDR1 and CDR2 (germline): GTSNPN, SVGIG (reference sequence). DNA for the CDR3: TGTGCCTGGAGTGAGGGCAATCAGCCCCAGCATTTT. Translation: CAWSEGNQPQHF.

There are a few counts of this clone. CDR3 amino acids: CASTRGGALRTEAFF. The CDR3 DNA sequence: TGTGCCAGCACTCGAGGTGGGGCTCTGCGGACTGAAGCTTTCTTT. The genes are TRBV6-1 and TRBJ1-1; D is perhaps TRBD1 (5 bases). The V end was cut by 7 bases, the J end by 5 bases, with 20 bases between. The CDR3 is 15 residues long. Germline CDR1 is MNHNS and CDR2 is SASEGT.

This clone has just a few counts. The rearrangement joins TRBV10-1 to TRBJ2-7, with TRBD2 as a possible D gene (5 bases). V lost 3 bases to trimming and J lost 2 bases, with 14 bases between them. This CDR3 comprises 15 residues. Germline CDR1 reads WNHNN; CDR2 reads SYGVQD (reference sequence). The CDR3 DNA sequence: TGCGCCAGCAGTGATGGATTTAGGGAGCCCTACGAGCAGTACTTC. Translating gives CASSDGFREPYEQYF.

This CDR3 reads CASSLGGDKNTEAFF. Written as DNA, the CDR3 is TGTGCCAGCAGCTTAGGCGGGGACAAGAACACTGAAGCTTTCTTT. The chain links TRBV7-8 to TRBJ1-1, with D perhaps matching TRBD1 (6 bases). V was clipped by 1 base and J by 1 base, with 10 bases between them. The CDR3 covers 15 residues. CDR1 is SGHVS and CDR2 is FQNEAQ in the germline V gene.